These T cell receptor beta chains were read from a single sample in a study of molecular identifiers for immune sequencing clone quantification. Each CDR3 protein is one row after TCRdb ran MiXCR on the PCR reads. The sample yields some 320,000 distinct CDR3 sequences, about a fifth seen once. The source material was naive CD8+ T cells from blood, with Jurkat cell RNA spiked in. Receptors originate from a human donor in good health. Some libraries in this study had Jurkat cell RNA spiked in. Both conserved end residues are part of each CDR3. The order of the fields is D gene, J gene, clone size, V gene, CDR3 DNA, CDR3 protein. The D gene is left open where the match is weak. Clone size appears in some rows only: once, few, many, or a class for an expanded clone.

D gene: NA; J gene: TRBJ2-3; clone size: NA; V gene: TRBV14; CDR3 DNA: TGTGCCAGCACCCATCCCGGAGGGGATACGCAGTATTTT; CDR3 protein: CASTHPGGDTQYF
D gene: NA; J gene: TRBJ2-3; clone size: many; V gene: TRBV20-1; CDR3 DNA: TGTAGCTCTCCCAAGAACGGGGGAAACACAGATACGCAGTATTTT; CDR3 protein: CSSPKNGGNTDTQYF
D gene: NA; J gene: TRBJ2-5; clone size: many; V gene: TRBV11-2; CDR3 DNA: TGTGCCAGCAGCACCAGGGCCCCGTACCAAGAGACCCAGTACTTC; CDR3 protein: CASSTRAPYQETQYF
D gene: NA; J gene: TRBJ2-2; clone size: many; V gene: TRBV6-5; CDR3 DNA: TGTGCCAGCAGTCCCGCCCGTCTTGGGGTGTACGGCACCGGGGAGCTGTTTTTT; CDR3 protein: CASSPARLGVYGTGELFF
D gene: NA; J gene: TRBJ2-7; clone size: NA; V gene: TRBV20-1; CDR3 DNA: TGCAGTGCTAGGGATAGCGACAGCTCCTACGAGCAGTACTTC; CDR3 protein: CSARDSDSSYEQYF
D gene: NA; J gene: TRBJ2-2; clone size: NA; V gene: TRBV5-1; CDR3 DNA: TGCGCCAGCGAACTCAACGAGGGGCAGGGGACCGGGGAGCTGTTTTTT; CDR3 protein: CASELNEGQGTGELFF
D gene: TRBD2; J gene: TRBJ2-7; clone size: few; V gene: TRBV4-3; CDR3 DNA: TGCGCCAGCAGCCAAGGGACCACTAGCGGGAGTTTATACGAGCAGTACTTC; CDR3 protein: CASSQGTTSGSLYEQYF
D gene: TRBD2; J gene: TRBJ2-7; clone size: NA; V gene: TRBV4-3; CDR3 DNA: TGCGCCAGCAGCCAAAGAGGGCTAGCGGGGGTGGGCGAGCAGTACTTC; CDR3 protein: CASSQRGLAGVGEQYF
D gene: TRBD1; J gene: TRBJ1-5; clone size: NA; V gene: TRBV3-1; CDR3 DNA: TGTGCCAGCAGCCATGGGACAGCTAAGAATCAGCCCCAGCATTTT; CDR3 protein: CASSHGTAKNQPQHF
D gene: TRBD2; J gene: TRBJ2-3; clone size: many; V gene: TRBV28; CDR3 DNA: TGTGCCAGCAGTTTAGTCGGGTACAGCGGGAGTATCGCAGATACGCAGTATTTT; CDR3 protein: CASSLVGYSGSIADTQYF
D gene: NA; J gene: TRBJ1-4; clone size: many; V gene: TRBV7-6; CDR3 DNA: TGTGCCAGCAGCTTAGATTCCGGGGTTAATGAAAAACTGTTTTTT; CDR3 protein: CASSLDSGVNEKLFF
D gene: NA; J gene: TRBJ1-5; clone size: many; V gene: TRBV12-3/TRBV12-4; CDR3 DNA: TGTGCCAGCAGTTTTGGAGCGGTCAATCAGCCCCAGCATTTT; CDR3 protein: CASSFGAVNQPQHF
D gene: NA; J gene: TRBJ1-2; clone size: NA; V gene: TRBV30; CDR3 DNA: TGTGCCTGGAGCGCTGAGGGTACTAACTATGGCTACACCTTC; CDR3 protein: CAWSAEGTNYGYTF
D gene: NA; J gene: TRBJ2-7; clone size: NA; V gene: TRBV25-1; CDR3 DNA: TGTGCCAGCAGTGGGCAGGGCCGGAGTGTCGAGCAGTACTTC; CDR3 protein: CASSGQGRSVEQYF
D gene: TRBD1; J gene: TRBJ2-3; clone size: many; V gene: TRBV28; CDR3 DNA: TGTGCCAGCAGTCAACAGGGGAGTCCAGATACGCAGTATTTT; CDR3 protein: CASSQQGSPDTQYF
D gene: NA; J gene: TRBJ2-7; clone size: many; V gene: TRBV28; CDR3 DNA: TGTGCCAGCAGTTTGTCAAGTACCGAGCAGTACTTC; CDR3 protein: CASSLSSTEQYF
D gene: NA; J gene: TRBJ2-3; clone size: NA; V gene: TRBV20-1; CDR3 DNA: TGCAGTGAAAGCGGGCGGGATGGTCTCTCAGATACGCAGTATTTT; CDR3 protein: CSESGRDGLSDTQYF
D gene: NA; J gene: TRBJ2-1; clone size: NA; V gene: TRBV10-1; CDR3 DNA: TGCGCCAGTGCTACTAGCTCCTACAATGAGCAGTTCTTC; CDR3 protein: CASATSSYNEQFF
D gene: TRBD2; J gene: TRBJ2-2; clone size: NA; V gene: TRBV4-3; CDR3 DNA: TGCGCCAGCAGCCAGGGGACTAGCGGGAGAAGAACCGGGGAGCTGTTTTTT; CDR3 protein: CASSQGTSGRRTGELFF
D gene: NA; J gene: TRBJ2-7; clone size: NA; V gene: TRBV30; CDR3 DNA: TGTGCCTGGGTGCAGGACGGCCGCTACGAGCAGTACTTC; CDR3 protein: CAWVQDGRYEQYF
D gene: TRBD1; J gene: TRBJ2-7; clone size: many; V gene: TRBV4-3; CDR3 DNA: TGCGCCAGCAGCCCGACCCGGGACAGGGATTACGAGCAGTACTTC; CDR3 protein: CASSPTRDRDYEQYF
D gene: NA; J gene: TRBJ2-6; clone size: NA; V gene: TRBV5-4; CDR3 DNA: TGTGCCAGCAGCTTTGCCTCTGGGGCCAACGTCCTGACTTTC; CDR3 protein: CASSFASGANVLTF
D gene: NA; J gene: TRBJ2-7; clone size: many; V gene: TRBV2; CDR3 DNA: TGTGCCAGCCTAAGAGCGGACTCCTACGAGCAGTACTTC; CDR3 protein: CASLRADSYEQYF
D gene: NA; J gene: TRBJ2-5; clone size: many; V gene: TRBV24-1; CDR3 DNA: TGTGCCACCAGTGGCGAGTACCAAGAGACCCAGTACTTC; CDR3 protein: CATSGEYQETQYF
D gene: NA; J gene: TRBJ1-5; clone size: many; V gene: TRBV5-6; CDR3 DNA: TGTGCCAGCAGCTTGGAACAGGGACGCCTAGGGAATCAGCCCCAGCATTTT; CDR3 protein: CASSLEQGRLGNQPQHF
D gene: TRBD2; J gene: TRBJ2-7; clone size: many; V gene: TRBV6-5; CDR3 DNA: TGTGCCAGCAGTTCAGTAGCGGGGACGGATGAGCAGTACTTC; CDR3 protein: CASSSVAGTDEQYF
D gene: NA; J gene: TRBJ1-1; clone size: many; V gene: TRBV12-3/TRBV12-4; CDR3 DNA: TGTGCCAGCAGTTTAGCTGCCCCCTTCCCGGACACTGAAGCTTTCTTT; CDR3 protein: CASSLAAPFPDTEAFF
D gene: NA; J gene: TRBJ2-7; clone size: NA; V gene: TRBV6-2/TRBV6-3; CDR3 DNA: TGTGCCAGCAGTTACTCCGAGGGTATATCCCCGTACGAGCAGTACTTC; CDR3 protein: CASSYSEGISPYEQYF
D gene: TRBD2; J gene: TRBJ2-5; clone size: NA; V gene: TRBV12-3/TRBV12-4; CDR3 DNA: TGTGCCACCAGTTTCATCTGGACTAGCGACAAAGAGACCCAGTACTTC; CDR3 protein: CATSFIWTSDKETQYF
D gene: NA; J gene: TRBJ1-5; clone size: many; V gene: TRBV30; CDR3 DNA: TGTGCCTGGAGTCAGGGCGGTCAGCCCCAGCATTTT; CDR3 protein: CAWSQGGQPQHF
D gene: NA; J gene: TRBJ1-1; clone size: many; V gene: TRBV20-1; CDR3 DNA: TGCAGTGCTAGAGATGTTGGGGAGGACACTGAAGCTTTCTTT; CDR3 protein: CSARDVGEDTEAFF
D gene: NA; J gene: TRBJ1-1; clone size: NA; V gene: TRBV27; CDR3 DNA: TGTGCCAGCAGTTTATCCCAGCCCTATGAAGCTTTCTTT; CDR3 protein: CASSLSQPYEAFF
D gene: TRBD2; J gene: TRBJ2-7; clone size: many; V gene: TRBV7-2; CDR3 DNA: TGTGCCAGCAGGGGACTAGCGGGAGGGCACGAGCAGTACTTC; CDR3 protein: CASRGLAGGHEQYF
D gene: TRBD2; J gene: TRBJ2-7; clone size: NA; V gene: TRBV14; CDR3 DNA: TGTGCCAGCAGCCAAAGGCTAGCGGGAGTGTCCTACGAGCAGTACTTC; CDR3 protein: CASSQRLAGVSYEQYF
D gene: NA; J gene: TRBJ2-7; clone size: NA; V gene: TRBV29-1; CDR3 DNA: TGCAGCGTTTCCGATGGGGACTACGAGCAGTACTTC; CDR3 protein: CSVSDGDYEQYF
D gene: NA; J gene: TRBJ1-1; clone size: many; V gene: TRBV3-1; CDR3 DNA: TGTGCCAGCAGCCAAGGAGGACCAGCGGCTTTCTTT; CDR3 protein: CASSQGGPAAFF
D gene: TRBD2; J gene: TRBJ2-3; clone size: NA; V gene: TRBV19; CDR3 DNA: TGTGCCAGTAGTCCGGGGGGTACGCAGTATTTT; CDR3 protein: CASSPGGTQYF
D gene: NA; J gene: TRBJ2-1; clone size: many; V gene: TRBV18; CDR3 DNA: TGTGCCAGCTCACCACTTCCCCTGGACGGTGAGCAGTTCTTC; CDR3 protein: CASSPLPLDGEQFF
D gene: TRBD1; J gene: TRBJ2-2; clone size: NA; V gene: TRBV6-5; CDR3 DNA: TGTGCCAGCAGTTACCCTTCCGTGACAGGGGGCGCGGGCACCGGGGAGCTGTTTTTT; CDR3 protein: CASSYPSVTGGAGTGELFF
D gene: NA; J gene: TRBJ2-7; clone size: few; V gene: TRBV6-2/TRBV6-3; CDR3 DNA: TGTGCCAGCAGTTACCCCCCGGGGCCCTACAAGCAGTACTTC; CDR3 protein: CASSYPPGPYKQYF
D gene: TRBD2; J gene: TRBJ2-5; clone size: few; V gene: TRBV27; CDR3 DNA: TGTGCCAGCAGTCCTACCCCCGACAGCGGGGGGCCCCAGTACTTC; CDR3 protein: CASSPTPDSGGPQYF
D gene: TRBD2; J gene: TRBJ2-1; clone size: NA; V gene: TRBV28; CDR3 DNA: TGTGCCCCCCCGGAGGGGACTACTCCTTCAGATGAGCAGTTCTTC; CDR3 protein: CAPPEGTTPSDEQFF
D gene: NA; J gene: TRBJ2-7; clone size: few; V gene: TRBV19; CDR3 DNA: TGTGCCAGTAGTATAGATCTTGGTAGCGAGCAGTACTTC; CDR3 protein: CASSIDLGSEQYF
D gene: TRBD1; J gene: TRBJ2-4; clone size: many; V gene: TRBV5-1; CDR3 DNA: TGCGCCAGCAGCTTCGAGACAGGGTCGGAGGTCTTC; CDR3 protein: CASSFETGSEVF
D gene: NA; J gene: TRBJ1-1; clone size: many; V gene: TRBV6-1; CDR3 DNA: TGTGCCAGCAGTGCAACAGGGAACACTGAAGCTTTCTTT; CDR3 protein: CASSATGNTEAFF
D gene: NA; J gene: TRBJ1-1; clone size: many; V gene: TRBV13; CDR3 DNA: TGTGCCAGCAGCTTAACCTCCTTGGGAGCTTTCTTT; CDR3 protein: CASSLTSLGAFF
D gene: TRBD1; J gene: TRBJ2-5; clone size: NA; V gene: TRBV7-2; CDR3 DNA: TGTGCCAGCAGCTTATTTCAGGGGGAAGAGACCCAGTACTTC; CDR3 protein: CASSLFQGEETQYF
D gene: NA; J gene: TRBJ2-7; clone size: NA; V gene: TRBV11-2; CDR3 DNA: TGTGCCAGCAGCTTAGCTTTCGGCTACGAGCAGTACTTC; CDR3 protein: CASSLAFGYEQYF
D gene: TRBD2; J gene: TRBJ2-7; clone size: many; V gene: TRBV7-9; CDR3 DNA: TGTGCCAGCAGCTTTGGGAATAGCGGGAGCTACGAGCAGTACTTC; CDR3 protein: CASSFGNSGSYEQYF
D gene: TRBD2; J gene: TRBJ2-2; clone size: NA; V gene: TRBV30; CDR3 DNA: TGTGCCTGGAGTCGGCTAGCGGAGGGTCCGGACGGCGGGGAGCTGTTTTTT; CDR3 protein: CAWSRLAEGPDGGELFF
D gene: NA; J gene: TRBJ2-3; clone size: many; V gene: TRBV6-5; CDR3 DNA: TGTGCCAGCAGCTATAGCGGTTCCACAGATACGCAGTATTTT; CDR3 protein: CASSYSGSTDTQYF
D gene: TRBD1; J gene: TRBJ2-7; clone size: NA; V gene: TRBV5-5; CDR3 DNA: TGTGCCAGCAGATTACCGACAGGGATTTCATTCGAGCAGTACTTC; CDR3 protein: CASRLPTGISFEQYF
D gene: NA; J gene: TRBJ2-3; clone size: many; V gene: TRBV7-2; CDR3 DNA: TGTGCCAGCAGCTTACAGGACACCCTTAGCACAGATACGCAGTATTTT; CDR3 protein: CASSLQDTLSTDTQYF
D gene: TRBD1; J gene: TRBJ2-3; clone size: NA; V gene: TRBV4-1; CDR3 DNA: TGCGCCAGCAACCACGACAGGGGGAGCACAGATACGCAGTATTTT; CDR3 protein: CASNHDRGSTDTQYF